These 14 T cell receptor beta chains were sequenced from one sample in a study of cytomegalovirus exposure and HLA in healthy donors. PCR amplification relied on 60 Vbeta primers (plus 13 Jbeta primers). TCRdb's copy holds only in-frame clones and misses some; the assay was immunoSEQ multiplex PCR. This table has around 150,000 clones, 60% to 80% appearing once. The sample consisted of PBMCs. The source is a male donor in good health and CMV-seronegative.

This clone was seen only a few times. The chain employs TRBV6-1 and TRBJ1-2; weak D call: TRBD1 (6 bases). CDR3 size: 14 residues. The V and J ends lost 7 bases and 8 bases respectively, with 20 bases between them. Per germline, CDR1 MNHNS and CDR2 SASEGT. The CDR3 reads CASTSHGGLEGYTF. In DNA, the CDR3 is TGTGCCAGCACTTCCCACGGGGGGCTAGAGGGCTACACCTTC.

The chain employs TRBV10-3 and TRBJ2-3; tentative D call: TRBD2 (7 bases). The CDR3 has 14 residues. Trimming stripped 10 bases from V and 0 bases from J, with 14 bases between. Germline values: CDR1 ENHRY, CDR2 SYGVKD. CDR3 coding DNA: TGTGCCACCCGGCGGGGGCCTAGCACAGATACGCAGTATTTT. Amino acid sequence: CATRRGPSTDTQYF.

The CDR3 sequence is CSVEFQGKGDEQYF. As DNA, the CDR3 is TGCAGCGTTGAATTCCAGGGTAAAGGTGACGAGCAGTACTTC. The gene calls are TRBV29-1 and TRBJ2-7, with a weak D call TRBD1 (5 bases). Per germline, CDR1 SQVTM and CDR2 ANQGSEA. CDR3 length: 14 amino acids. The ends were cut back, 2 bases at V and 5 bases at J, with 16 bases in the middle.

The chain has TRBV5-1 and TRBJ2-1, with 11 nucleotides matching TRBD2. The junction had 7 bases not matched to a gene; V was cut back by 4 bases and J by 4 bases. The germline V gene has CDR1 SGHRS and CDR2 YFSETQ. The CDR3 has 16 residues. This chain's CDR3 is CASSPEPSGGYNEQFF. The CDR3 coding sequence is TGCGCCAGCAGCCCGGAACCTAGCGGGGGGTACAATGAGCAGTTCTTC.

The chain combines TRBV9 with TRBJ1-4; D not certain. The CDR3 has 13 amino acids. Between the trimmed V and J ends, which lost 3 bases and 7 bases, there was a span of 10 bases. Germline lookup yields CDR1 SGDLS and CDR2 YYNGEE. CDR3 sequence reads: CASSAPGGEKLFF. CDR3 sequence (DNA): TGTGCCAGCAGCGCCCCTGGAGGTGAAAAACTGTTTTTT.

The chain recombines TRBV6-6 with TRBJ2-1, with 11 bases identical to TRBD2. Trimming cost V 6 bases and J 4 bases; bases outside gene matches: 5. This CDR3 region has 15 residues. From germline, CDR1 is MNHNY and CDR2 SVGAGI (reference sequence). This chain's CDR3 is CASSRLAGNYNEQFF. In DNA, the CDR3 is TGTGCCAGCAGCCGACTAGCGGGGAATTACAATGAGCAGTTCTTC.

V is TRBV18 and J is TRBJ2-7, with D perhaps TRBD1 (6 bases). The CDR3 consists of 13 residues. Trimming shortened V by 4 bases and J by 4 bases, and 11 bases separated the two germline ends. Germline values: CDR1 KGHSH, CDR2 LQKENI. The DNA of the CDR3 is TGTGCCAGCTCACTCGGACAGAAATACGAGCAGTACTTC. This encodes CASSLGQKYEQYF.

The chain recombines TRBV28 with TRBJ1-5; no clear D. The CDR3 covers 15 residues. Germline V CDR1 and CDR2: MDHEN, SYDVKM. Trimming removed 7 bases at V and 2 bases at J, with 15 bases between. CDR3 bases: TGTGCCAGCACCTACGTCGAGTTCGGCAATCAGCCCCAGCATTTT. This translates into CASTYVEFGNQPQHF.

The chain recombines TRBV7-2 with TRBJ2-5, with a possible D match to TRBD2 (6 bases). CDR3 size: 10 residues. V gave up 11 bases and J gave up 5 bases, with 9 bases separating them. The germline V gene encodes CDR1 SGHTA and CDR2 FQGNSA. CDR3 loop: CASGGETQYF. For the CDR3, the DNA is TGTGCCTCCGGGGGTGAGACCCAGTACTTC.

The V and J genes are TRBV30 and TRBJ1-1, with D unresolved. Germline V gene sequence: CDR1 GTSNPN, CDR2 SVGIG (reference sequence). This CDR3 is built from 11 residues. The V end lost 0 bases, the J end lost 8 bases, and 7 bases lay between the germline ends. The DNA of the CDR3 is TGTGCCTGGAGTGTCAAGAGGGAAGCTTTCTTT. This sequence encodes CAWSVKREAFF. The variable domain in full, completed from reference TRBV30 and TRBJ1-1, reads SQTIHQWPATLVQPVGSPLSLECTVEGTSNPNLYWYRQAAGRGLQLLFYSVGIGQISSEVPQNLSASRPQDRQFILSSKKLLLSDSGFYLCAWSVKREAFFGQGTRLTVV.

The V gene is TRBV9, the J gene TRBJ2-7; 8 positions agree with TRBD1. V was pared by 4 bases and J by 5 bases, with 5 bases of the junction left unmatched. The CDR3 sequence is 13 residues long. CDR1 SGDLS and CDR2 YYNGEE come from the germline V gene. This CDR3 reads CASSLGQGNEQYF. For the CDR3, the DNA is TGTGCCAGCAGCCTTGGACAGGGAAACGAGCAGTACTTC.

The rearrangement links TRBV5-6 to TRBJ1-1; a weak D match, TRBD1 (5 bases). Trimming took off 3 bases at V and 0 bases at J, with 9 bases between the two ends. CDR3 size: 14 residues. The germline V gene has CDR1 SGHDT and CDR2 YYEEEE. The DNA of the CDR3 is TGTGCCAGCAGCTCCGCAGGGTTGAACACTGAAGCTTTCTTT. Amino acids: CASSSAGLNTEAFF.

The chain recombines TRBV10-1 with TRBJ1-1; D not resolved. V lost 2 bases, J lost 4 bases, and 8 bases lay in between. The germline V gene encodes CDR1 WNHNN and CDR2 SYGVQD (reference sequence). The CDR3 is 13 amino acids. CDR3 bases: TGCGCCAGCAGTGAGAAACAGTTCACTGAAGCTTTCTTT. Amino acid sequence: CASSEKQFTEAFF.

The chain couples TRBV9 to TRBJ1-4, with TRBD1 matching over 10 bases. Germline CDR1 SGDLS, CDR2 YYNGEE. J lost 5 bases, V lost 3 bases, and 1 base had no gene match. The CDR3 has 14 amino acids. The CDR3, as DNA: TGTGCCAGCAGCGCGGGACAGGGGAATGAAAAACTGTTTTTT. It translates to CASSAGQGNEKLFF.